This TCR beta chain was documented in a study of T cells in Graves' hyperthyroidism and ophthalmopathy. Points from the study as a whole: Most clonotypes expanded in thyroid above 0.001 were likewise present in blood.

This clonotype has just a few counts. No antigen is known for it. A read error is possible here, since a much larger clone lies one base away. The TCR beta CDR3 regions underwent amplification using RNA transcripts as the source. The primer set for the first-round RT-PCR of the TCR CDR3 was HTBI. A single record per CDR3 protein comes from TCRdb applying MiXCR to the multiplex PCR reads. The data contain some 350,000 distinct CDR3 sequences, around 14% of them seen just once; the ten biggest clones take up roughly a quarter. Clinicians diagnosed patients from clinical symptoms, serum thyroxine and TRAb, thyroid ultrasound and orbital computed tomography. The TCR originated in a woman younger than 35 with Graves' hyperthyroidism that later progressed to Graves' ophthalmopathy. Material for sequencing was blood.

The CDR3 protein is CSARTGGRGTSYNEQFF. CDR3 nucleotide sequence: TGCAGTGCACGGACTGGCGGGAGGGGAACCTCCTACAATGAGCAGTTCTTC. V is TRBV20-1 and J is TRBJ2-1; 9 bases are a match to TRBD2. In germline, CDR1 is DFQATT, CDR2 SNEGSKA (reference sequence). J gave up 0 bases and V 6 bases, and 12 bases lay outside the gene matches. The CDR3 has 17 residues.